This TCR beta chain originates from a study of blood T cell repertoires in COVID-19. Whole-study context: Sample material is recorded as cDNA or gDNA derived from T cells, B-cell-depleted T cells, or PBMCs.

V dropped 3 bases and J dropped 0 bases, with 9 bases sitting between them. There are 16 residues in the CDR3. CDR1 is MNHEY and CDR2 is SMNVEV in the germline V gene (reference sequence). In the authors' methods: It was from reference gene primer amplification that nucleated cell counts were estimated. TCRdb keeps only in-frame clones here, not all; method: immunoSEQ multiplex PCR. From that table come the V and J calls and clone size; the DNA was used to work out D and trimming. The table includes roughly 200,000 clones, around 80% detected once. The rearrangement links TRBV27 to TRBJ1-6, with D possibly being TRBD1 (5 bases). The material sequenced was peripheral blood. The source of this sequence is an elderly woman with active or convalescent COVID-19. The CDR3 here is CASSLGGGSYNSPLHF. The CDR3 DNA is TGTGCCAGCAGTTTGGGGGGGGGCTCCTATAATTCACCCCTCCACTTT.